This TCR beta chain is from a study of blood T cell repertoires in COVID-19. As for the study in general: COVID-19 samples, acute and convalescent, were from the United States, Italy and Spain. From T cells, B-cell-depleted T cells, or PBMCs came the material, which was cDNA or gDNA.

Study processing details: For nucleated cells, counts were estimated from reference gene primer amplification. Clones were sequenced by immunoSEQ multiplex PCR, and TCRdb holds only the in-frame ones, with some missing. Clone size and V and J calls were adopted from that table, with D and trimming inferred from the DNA. The table lists about 83,000 clones, around 88% of them singletons, with about 8.5% in the top ten. Germline CDR1 is SGHRS and CDR2 is YFSETQ. The V end was cut by 1 base, the J end by 2 bases, with 13 bases between. CDR3 length: 15 amino acids. This sequence originates from a man in his fifties with active COVID-19. Material: peripheral blood. This chain connects TRBV5-1 to TRBJ2-7, with D possibly matching TRBD1 (7 bases). The CDR3 DNA reads TGCGCCAGCAGCTTGAAGCAGGGGGGCGCCTACGAGCAGTACTTC. Encoded protein: CASSLKQGGAYEQYF.